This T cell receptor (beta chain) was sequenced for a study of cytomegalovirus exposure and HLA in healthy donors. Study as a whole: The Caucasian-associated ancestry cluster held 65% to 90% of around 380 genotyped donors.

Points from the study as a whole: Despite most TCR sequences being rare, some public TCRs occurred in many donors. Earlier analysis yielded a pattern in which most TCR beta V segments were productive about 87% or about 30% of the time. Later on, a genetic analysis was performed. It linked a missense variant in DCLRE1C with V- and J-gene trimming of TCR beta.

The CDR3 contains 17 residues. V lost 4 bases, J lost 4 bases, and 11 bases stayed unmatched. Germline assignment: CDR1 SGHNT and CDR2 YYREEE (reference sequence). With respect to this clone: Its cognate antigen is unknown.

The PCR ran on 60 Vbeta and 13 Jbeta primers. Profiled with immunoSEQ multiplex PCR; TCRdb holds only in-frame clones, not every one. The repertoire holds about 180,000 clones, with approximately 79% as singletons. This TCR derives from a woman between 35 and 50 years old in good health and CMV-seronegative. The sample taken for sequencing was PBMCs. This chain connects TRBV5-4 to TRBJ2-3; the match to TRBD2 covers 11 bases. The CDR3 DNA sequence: TGTGCCAGCAGCCAAATAGGGACTAGCGGCAAAGCAGATACGCAGTATTTT. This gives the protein CASSQIGTSGKADTQYF.